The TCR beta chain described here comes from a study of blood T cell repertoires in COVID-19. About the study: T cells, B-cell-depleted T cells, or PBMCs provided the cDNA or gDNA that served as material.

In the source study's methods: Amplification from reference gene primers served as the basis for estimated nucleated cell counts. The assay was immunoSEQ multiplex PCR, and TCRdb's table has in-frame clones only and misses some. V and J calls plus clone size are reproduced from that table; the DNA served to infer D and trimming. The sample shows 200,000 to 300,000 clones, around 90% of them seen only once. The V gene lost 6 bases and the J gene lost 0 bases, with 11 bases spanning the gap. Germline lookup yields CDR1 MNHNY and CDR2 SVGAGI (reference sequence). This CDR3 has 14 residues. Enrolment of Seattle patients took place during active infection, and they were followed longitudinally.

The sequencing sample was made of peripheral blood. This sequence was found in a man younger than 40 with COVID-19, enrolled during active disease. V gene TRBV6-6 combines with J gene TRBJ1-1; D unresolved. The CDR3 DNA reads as TGTGCCAGCAGCGCGGATTACCTGAACACTGAAGCTTTCTTT. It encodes CASSADYLNTEAFF.